This T cell receptor (beta chain) was sequenced during a study of T-cell memory formation after mild COVID-19. MiXCR was run by TCRdb on the 5' RACE reads, yielding one entry per CDR3 protein. The table shows 250,000 or so distinct CDR3 sequences, with about 20% occurring only once. This CDR3 region has 15 residues. The V gene end was trimmed by 5 bases and the J gene end by 7 bases; junction bases not matched to a gene: 4. CDR1 and CDR2 (germline): SGHVS, FQNEAQ. The sequence derives from a man aged 18 to 29 who had mild COVID-19 (a few samples of this study predate the infection). Cell type and time point are not known. The chain links TRBV7-8 to TRBJ2-1, with 14 positions matching TRBD2. Sample: PBMCs or a T cell subset sorted from them (not recorded which). The CDR3, as DNA: TGTGCCAGCAGCGCAGGGACTAGCGGGGGTAATGAGCAGTTCTTC. The encoded protein is CASSAGTSGGNEQFF.